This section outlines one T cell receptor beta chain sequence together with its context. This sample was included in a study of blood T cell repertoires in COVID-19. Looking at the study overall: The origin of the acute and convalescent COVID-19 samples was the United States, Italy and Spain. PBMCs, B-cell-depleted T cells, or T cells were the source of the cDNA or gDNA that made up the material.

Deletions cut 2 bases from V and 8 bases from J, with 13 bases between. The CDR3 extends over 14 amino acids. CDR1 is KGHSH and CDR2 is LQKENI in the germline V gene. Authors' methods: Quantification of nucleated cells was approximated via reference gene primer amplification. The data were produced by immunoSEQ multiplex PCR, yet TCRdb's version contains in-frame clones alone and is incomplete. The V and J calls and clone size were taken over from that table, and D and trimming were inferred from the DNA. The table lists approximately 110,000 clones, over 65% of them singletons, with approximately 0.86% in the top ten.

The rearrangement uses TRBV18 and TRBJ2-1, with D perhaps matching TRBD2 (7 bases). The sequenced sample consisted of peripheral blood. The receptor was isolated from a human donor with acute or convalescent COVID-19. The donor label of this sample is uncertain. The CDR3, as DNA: TGTGCCAGCTCACCAAGGGGGGGGACCCATGAGCAGTTCTTC. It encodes CASSPRGGTHEQFF.